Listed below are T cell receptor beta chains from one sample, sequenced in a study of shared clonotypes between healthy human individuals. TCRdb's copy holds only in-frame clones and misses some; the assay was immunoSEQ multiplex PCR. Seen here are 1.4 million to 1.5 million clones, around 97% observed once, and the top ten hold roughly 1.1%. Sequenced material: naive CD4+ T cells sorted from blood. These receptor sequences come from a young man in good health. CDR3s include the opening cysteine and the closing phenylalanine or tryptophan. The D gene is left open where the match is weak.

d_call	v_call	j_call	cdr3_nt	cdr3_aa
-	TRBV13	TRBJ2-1	TGTGCCAGCAGCTTCCGGGGCGGGACGGCGGGCAATGAGCAGTTCTTC	CASSFRGGTAGNEQFF
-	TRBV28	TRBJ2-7	TGTGCCAGCAGTTTCAACCGAGGGCTCGAGCAGTACTTC	CASSFNRGLEQYF
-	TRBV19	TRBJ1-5	TGTGCCAGTAGTCTCTGGGGGGGCTGGGGCAATCAGCCCCAGCATTTT	CASSLWGGWGNQPQHF
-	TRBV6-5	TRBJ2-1	TGTGCCAGCAGAAGACTTCCGAATGAGCAGTTCTTC	CASRRLPNEQFF
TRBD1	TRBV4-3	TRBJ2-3	TGCGCCAGCTCGACAGGGTTCTTGTCAGATACGCAGTATTTT	CASSTGFLSDTQYF
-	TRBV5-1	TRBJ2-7	TGCGCCAGCAGCCCGGGACTGGCCTACGAGCAGTACTTC	CASSPGLAYEQYF
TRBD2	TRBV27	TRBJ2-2	TGTGCCAGCAGCCGATGGGGGGGGGACACCGGGGAGCTGTTTTTT	CASSRWGGDTGELFF
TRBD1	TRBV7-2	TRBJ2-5	TGTGCCAGCAGTCAGAGGACAGGGGAAGAGACCCAGTACTTC	CASSQRTGEETQYF
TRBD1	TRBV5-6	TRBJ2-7	TGTGCCAGCAGCCTCGACAGGGGTGGCTCCGAGCAGTACTTC	CASSLDRGGSEQYF
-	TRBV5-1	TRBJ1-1	TGCGCCAGCAGCTTGCGCAGTATGAACACTGAAGCTTTCTTT	CASSLRSMNTEAFF
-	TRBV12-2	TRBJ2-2	TGTGCAAGTCGCCACCTCGGGAGGAACACCGGGGAGCTGTTTTTT	CASRHLGRNTGELFF
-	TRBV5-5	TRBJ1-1	TGTGCCAGCAGCTGGGACATTTGGAACACTGAAGCTTTCTTT	CASSWDIWNTEAFF
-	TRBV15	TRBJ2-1	TGTGCCACCAGCAGAGAGCGGCCAGGCTCCTACAATGAGCAGTTCTTC	CATSRERPGSYNEQFF
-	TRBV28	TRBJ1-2	TGTGCCAGCAGTCCACCGGGGGGGGCGAATCGCTACACCTTC	CASSPPGGANRYTF
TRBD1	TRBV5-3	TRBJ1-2	TGTGCCAGCAGCTTGGGACAGGGAATATATGGCTACACCTTC	CASSLGQGIYGYTF
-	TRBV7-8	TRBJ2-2	TGTGCCAGCAGCGGAGACAGGACCAACACCGGGGAGCTGTTTTTT	CASSGDRTNTGELFF
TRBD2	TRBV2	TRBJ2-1	TGTGCCAGCAGCGTTACTAGCGGAACACACAATGAGCAGTTCTTC	CASSVTSGTHNEQFF
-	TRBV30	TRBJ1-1	TGTGCCTGGAGAAGGGACATACCTGAAGCTTTCTTT	CAWRRDIPEAFF